Shown below are 17 T cell receptor beta chains from a single sample sequenced in a study of cytomegalovirus exposure and HLA in healthy donors. The data were produced by immunoSEQ multiplex PCR, yet TCRdb's version contains in-frame clones alone and is incomplete. The sample lists about 65,000 clones, roughly nine tenths occurring once. The specimen was PBMCs. All receptors derive from a woman aged 18-35 years in good health and CMV-seronegative.

The chain recombines TRBV29-1 with TRBJ2-3; 9 bases are a match to TRBD2. The CDR3 has 14 residues. Germline CDR1 is SQVTM and CDR2 is ANQGSEA. V lost 7 bases to trimming and J lost 0 bases; unmatched junction nucleotides: 5. DNA for the CDR3: TGCAGCGCCTCCACTAGCGGGAGCACAGATACGCAGTATTTT. Translation: CSASTSGSTDTQYF.

The CDR3 DNA is TGTGCCAGCAGCTCTTTCGGGGGGATAGACGGCTACACCTTC. It translates to CASSSFGGIDGYTF. The chain links TRBV7-2 to TRBJ1-2, with D maybe TRBD1 (5 bases). This CDR3 spans 14 amino acids. Germline assignment: CDR1 SGHTA and CDR2 FQGNSA. V was shortened by 4 bases and J by 8 bases, with 17 bases between the two germline ends.

The chain has TRBV6-4 and TRBJ1-3; no reliable D call. This CDR3 contains 14 residues. Germline loops: CDR1 MRHNA, CDR2 SNTAGT. The ends were cut back, 6 bases at V and 1 base at J, with 10 bases in the middle. DNA for the CDR3: TGTGCCAGCAGGCACCCCGGGTCTGGAAACACCATATATTTT. Residues: CASRHPGSGNTIYF.

The rearrangement uses TRBV13 and TRBJ2-5; the D gene is possibly TRBD2 (6 bases). CDR1 PRHDT and CDR2 FYEKMQ come from the germline V gene (reference sequence). The CDR3 runs to 15 residues. V lost 5 bases and J 4 bases, leaving 17 bases between the germline ends. The CDR3 DNA reads as TGTGCCAGCAGCATCCGCGGGGAGGCCTTAGAGACCCAGTACTTC. The encoded protein is CASSIRGEALETQYF.

The chain joins TRBV7-3 to TRBJ1-2, with 9 bases that match TRBD1. The CDR3 runs to 16 residues. After removal of 5 bases from V and 5 bases from J, the junction contained 12 bases not matched to a gene. The germline gives CDR1 SGHTA, CDR2 FQGTGA. CDR3 residues: CASSPGAGQGLYGYTF. CDR3 DNA: TGTGCCAGCAGCCCGGGGGCGGGACAGGGCCTATATGGCTACACCTTC.

The V and J genes are TRBV7-9 and TRBJ2-5, with a weak D call TRBD1 (6 bases). Germline CDR1 is SEHNR and CDR2 is FQNEAQ (reference sequence). V lost 5 bases to trimming and J lost 2 bases, with 15 bases between them. This CDR3 spans 15 amino acids. CDR3 residues: CASSLSGTLQETQYF. The CDR3 DNA reads TGTGCCAGCAGCCTATCCGGGACACTTCAAGAGACCCAGTACTTC.

The chain is built from TRBV15 and TRBJ1-4, with a tentative D call TRBD1 (6 bases). With 0 bases removed from V and 13 bases from J, the gap between germline ends came to 24 bases. The CDR3 has 17 amino acids. Germline V gene lookup returns CDR1 LNHNV and CDR2 YYDKDF (reference sequence). CDR3 sequence: CATSRDLVHGRGNGLFF. CDR3 DNA: TGTGCCACCAGCAGAGATTTAGTACATGGCAGGGGAAACGGACTGTTTTTT.

The table lists this clone with a count of one. This sequence joins TRBV28 and TRBJ2-4, with 10 bases lining up with TRBD1. Germline CDR1 and CDR2: MDHEN and SYDVKM. V lost 5 bases, J lost 5 bases, and 9 bases stayed unmatched. The CDR3 consists of 16 residues. In nucleotides, the CDR3 is TGTGCCAGCAGTAGTCCCGGGACAGGGGATGAAAACATTCAGTACTTC. Residues: CASSSPGTGDENIQYF.

V is TRBV14 and J is TRBJ1-1; the match to TRBD1 covers 7 bases. Looked up from germline, CDR1 is SGHDN and CDR2 is FVKESK. This CDR3 is 19 amino acids long. The V gene end was trimmed by 1 base and the J gene end by 3 bases; junction bases not matched to a gene: 17. The CDR3 DNA sequence: TGTGCCAGCAGCCAAGGGAGGACAAGGACAGGTCTGGGGGACACTGAAGCTTTCTTT. It yields the protein CASSQGRTRTGLGDTEAFF.

V gene TRBV28 combines with J gene TRBJ2-1; D possibly corresponds to TRBD2 (6 bases). The V end was cut by 10 bases, the J end by 2 bases, with 12 bases between. This CDR3 has 13 amino acids. Germline lookup yields CDR1 MDHEN and CDR2 SYDVKM. CDR3 in amino acids: CATQRVTYNEQFF. In nucleotides, the CDR3 is TGTGCCACCCAGCGGGTTACCTACAATGAGCAGTTCTTC.

A single count supports this clone. The chain recombines TRBV18 with TRBJ1-1; no reliable D call. V lost 6 bases and J 3 bases, leaving 11 bases between the germline ends. CDR3 length: 13 residues. Looked up from germline, CDR1 is KGHSH and CDR2 is LQKENI. The DNA for the CDR3 is TGTGCCAGCTCCACAACTGAGGACACTGAAGCTTTCTTT. Amino acids: CASSTTEDTEAFF.

The chain carries TRBV7-2 and TRBJ1-2; D uncertain. Germline CDR1 SGHTA, CDR2 FQGNSA. This CDR3 spans 15 amino acids. Trimming left V 0 bases short and J 7 bases short, with 15 bases between. This CDR3 is CASSLAVGRPLGYTF. In nucleotides, the CDR3 is TGTGCCAGCAGCTTAGCGGTGGGCAGGCCTCTTGGCTACACCTTC.

The genes are TRBV6-1 and TRBJ2-3; D perhaps matches TRBD2 (5 bases). CDR1 is MNHNS and CDR2 is SASEGT in the germline V gene. With 7 bases removed from V and 6 bases from J, the gap between germline ends came to 17 bases. CDR3 length: 14 residues. The CDR3 here is CASNEAPGGDTQYF. The CDR3, as DNA: TGTGCCAGCAACGAGGCCCCGGGCGGGGATACGCAGTATTTT.

Written as DNA, the CDR3 is TGTGCCTGGACGACTCAAAGCTCCTACAATGAGCAGTTCTTC. Translating it yields CAWTTQSSYNEQFF. This rearrangement joins TRBV30 to TRBJ2-1; no firm D call. This CDR3 is 14 amino acids long. The V and J ends lost 4 bases and 0 bases respectively, with 10 bases between them. Germline CDR1 GTSNPN, CDR2 SVGIG (reference sequence).

The rearrangement uses TRBV5-6 and TRBJ2-2; D uncertain. This CDR3 is built from 15 residues. Trimming stripped 1 base from V and 0 bases from J, with 7 bases between. Germline V CDR1 and CDR2: SGHDT, YYEEEE. The CDR3 region has the DNA TGTGCCAGCAGCTTGATGGGCACGAACACCGGGGAGCTGTTTTTT. This translates into CASSLMGTNTGELFF.

The CDR3 bases are TGTGCCAGCAGTGCTCCCCCGGGGGTATCCGAGCAGTACTTC. The encoded protein is CASSAPPGVSEQYF. This rearrangement joins TRBV28 to TRBJ2-7; TRBD2 might be the D (6 bases). The length of the CDR3 is 14 residues. Germline loops: CDR1 MDHEN, CDR2 SYDVKM. V was cut by 5 bases and J by 6 bases, with 17 bases left in between.

The sample holds one count of this clone. The chain links TRBV4-2 to TRBJ2-5; 8 positions match TRBD2. The ends lost 1 base at V and 0 bases at J; junction bases unmatched: 10. The CDR3 totals 18 residues. Germline V CDR1 and CDR2: LGHNA, YNFKEQ. The chain's CDR3 is CASSQARGASGYQETQYF. CDR3 bases: TGTGCCAGCAGCCAAGCAAGAGGAGCTAGCGGGTACCAAGAGACCCAGTACTTC.